The 31 T cell receptor beta chains below all came from one sample that was sequenced in a study of shared clonotypes between healthy human individuals. Assay used: immunoSEQ multiplex PCR; TCRdb lists only in-frame clones, some missing. The repertoire holds over a million clones, with 98% to 99% as singletons. Sequencing was performed on naive CD4+ T cells sorted from blood. Described subset: CD45RA+ positively selected. The receptor set was obtained from a man aged 25-45 years in good health.

The chain employs TRBV7-9 and TRBJ1-1, with D hard to call. Per germline, CDR1 SEHNR and CDR2 FQNEAQ (reference sequence). The CDR3 runs to 11 residues. Trimming shortened V by 7 bases and J by 0 bases, and 3 bases separated the two germline ends. The CDR3 nucleotides are TGTGCCAGCACCCTGAACACTGAAGCTTTCTTT. Translating gives CASTLNTEAFF.

Only one count was recorded for this clone. The sample carries other DNA sequences with the same CDR3. The chain is built from TRBV5-1 and TRBJ2-5; 10 bases map to TRBD2. This CDR3 contains 16 residues. CDR1 SGHRS and CDR2 YFSETQ come from the germline V gene. Unmatched junction bases numbered 7, after V lost 0 bases and J lost 5 bases. The chain's CDR3 is CASSLGLAGVGETQYF. CDR3 in DNA: TGCGCCAGCAGCTTGGGGCTAGCGGGAGTAGGGGAGACCCAGTACTTC.

This chain uses TRBV10-3 with TRBJ2-2; 10 bases agree with TRBD1. Germline loops: CDR1 ENHRY, CDR2 SYGVKD. The CDR3 has 15 residues. The V segment lost 6 bases and the J segment 5 bases; nucleotides outside the gene matches: 6. The chain's CDR3 is CAIRTGTGETGELFF. DNA of the CDR3: TGTGCCATCAGGACCGGGACAGGGGAAACCGGGGAGCTGTTTTTT.

The chain employs TRBV27 and TRBJ2-1; 10 positions match TRBD2. The CDR3 has 16 residues. The trim removed 2 bases at V and 7 bases at J, leaving 8 bases unmatched. The germline CDR1 and CDR2 sequences are MNHEY and SMNVEV (reference sequence). CDR3 sequence reads: CASSLVSGRAGNEQFF. For the CDR3, the DNA is TGTGCCAGCAGTTTAGTCAGCGGGAGGGCCGGGAATGAGCAGTTCTTC.

The chain carries TRBV2 and TRBJ1-5, with D uncertain. The CDR3 is 16 amino acids. Deletions cut 1 base from V and 2 bases from J, with 12 bases between. Germline lookup yields CDR1 SNHLY and CDR2 FYNNEI. This chain's CDR3 is CASSEEAKAGNQPQHF. CDR3 bases: TGTGCCAGCAGTGAAGAGGCGAAGGCGGGCAATCAGCCCCAGCATTTT.

This clone was picked up a small number of times. Other DNA sequences from this sample encode an identical CDR3 as well. V and J are TRBV7-9 and TRBJ2-7; D is uncertain. There are 11 residues in the CDR3. Germline V gene sequence: CDR1 SEHNR, CDR2 FQNEAQ (reference sequence). With 3 bases removed from V and 4 bases from J, the gap between germline ends came to 4 bases. CDR3 DNA sequence: TGTGCCAGCAGCTTCGCGTACGAGCAGTACTTC. It translates to CASSFAYEQYF.

V is TRBV4-1 and J is TRBJ2-1, with TRBD2 as a possible D gene (6 bases). Germline lookup yields CDR1 MGHRA and CDR2 YSYEKL. The germline V and J ends were trimmed by 0 bases and 5 bases, with 17 bases remaining between them. The CDR3 is 17 amino acids. CDR3: CASSQDIGLANDNEQFF. The CDR3 region has the DNA TGCGCCAGCAGCCAAGATATTGGGCTAGCGAACGACAATGAGCAGTTCTTC.

The gene calls are TRBV6-5 and TRBJ2-2; 8 bases line up with TRBD1. This CDR3 region has 14 residues. Per the germline V gene, CDR1 is MNHEY and CDR2 is SVGAGI. V was pared by 2 bases and J by 6 bases, with 2 bases of the junction left unmatched. The DNA of the CDR3 is TGTGCCAGCAGTTACAGGACAGGGCCCGGGGAGCTGTTTTTT. Translation: CASSYRTGPGELFF.

The rearrangement links TRBV15 to TRBJ2-7; D remains unclear. The CDR3 loop spans 14 amino acids. The germline V gene encodes CDR1 LNHNV and CDR2 YYDKDF (reference sequence). V shed 2 bases and J shed 3 bases, with 11 bases lying between them. The CDR3 nucleotides are TGTGCCACCAGCAGACCAGAGATCGGCTACGAGCAGTACTTC. Translated, it gives CATSRPEIGYEQYF.

This rearrangement joins TRBV6-6 to TRBJ1-2; 11 nucleotides align to TRBD1. Germline loops: CDR1 MNHNY, CDR2 SVGAGI (reference sequence). The CDR3 loop spans 14 amino acids. J was trimmed by 4 bases and V by 10 bases; bases with no gene match: 8. This CDR3 reads CAITGTGGPYGYTF. The CDR3 DNA sequence: TGTGCCATCACCGGGACAGGGGGTCCCTATGGCTACACCTTC.

This rearrangement joins TRBV5-1 to TRBJ2-1; D is uncertain. The germline V gene has CDR1 SGHRS and CDR2 YFSETQ. V was clipped by 7 bases and J by 6 bases, with 14 bases between them. The CDR3 loop spans 13 amino acids. In DNA form, the CDR3 reads TGCGCCAGCGGGCCTCCGGCGGCCAATGAGCAGTTCTTC. Translated: CASGPPAANEQFF.

The chain employs TRBV9 and TRBJ2-1, with D unresolved. The CDR3 is made up of 16 amino acids. CDR1 is SGDLS, CDR2 YYNGEE, per germline. The V and J ends lost 1 base and 0 bases respectively, with 11 bases between them. CDR3 in amino acids: CASSVRESSSYNEQFF. In DNA, the CDR3 is TGTGCCAGCAGCGTACGAGAGTCCAGCTCCTACAATGAGCAGTTCTTC.

V usage is TRBV5-1 and J usage is TRBJ2-7, with TRBD2 matching over 16 bases. The CDR3 spans 16 residues. Trimming at V came to 4 bases and at J to 6 bases, leaving 7 bases not matched to a gene. Germline CDR1 reads SGHRS; CDR2 reads YFSETQ. The CDR3 protein is CASSPGTSGRALEQYF. As DNA, the CDR3 is TGCGCCAGCAGCCCCGGGACTAGCGGGAGGGCCCTCGAGCAGTACTTC.

The V gene is TRBV29-1, the J gene TRBJ2-3, with a weak D call TRBD2 (5 bases). This CDR3 contains 11 residues. Germline CDR1 reads SQVTM; CDR2 reads ANQGSEA. Trimming pared 8 bases from V and 3 bases from J, leaving 9 bases between. This chain's CDR3 is CSTRLTDTQYF. DNA of the CDR3: TGCAGCACCCGACTAACAGATACGCAGTATTTT.

This chain joins TRBV29-1 and TRBJ1-4; no firm D call. Germline loops: CDR1 SQVTM, CDR2 ANQGSEA. There are 13 residues in the CDR3. Between the trimmed V and J ends, which lost 6 bases and 4 bases, there was a span of 12 bases. DNA of the CDR3: TGCAGCGTAGCGCCTAAGTATAATGAAAAACTGTTTTTT. Its translation: CSVAPKYNEKLFF.

The chain joins TRBV18 to TRBJ1-4; the match to TRBD1 covers 8 bases. Trimming at V came to 4 bases and at J to 4 bases, leaving 5 bases not matched to a gene. Germline V gene sequence: CDR1 KGHSH, CDR2 LQKENI. The length of the CDR3 is 15 residues. CDR3 loop: CASSRRDRSNEKLFF. The DNA of the CDR3 is TGTGCCAGCTCACGACGGGACAGGAGTAATGAAAAACTGTTTTTT.

The chain uses TRBV11-2 and TRBJ1-2; tentative D call: TRBD1 (6 bases). V dropped 5 bases and J dropped 5 bases, with 15 bases sitting between them. This CDR3 region has 14 residues. CDR1 and CDR2 from the germline V gene are SGHAT and FQNNGV. Written as DNA, the CDR3 is TGTGCCAGCAGCCCCCCAGGGGTTTTTTATGGCTACACCTTC. It specifies CASSPPGVFYGYTF.

The count of this clone is one. CDR3 nucleotides: TGTGCCAGCTCACCAAAGAGCAACACAGATACGCAGTATTTT. This translates into CASSPKSNTDTQYF. This sequence joins TRBV18 and TRBJ2-3; no reliable D call. Trimming took off 2 bases at V and 2 bases at J, with 8 bases between the two ends. CDR1 and CDR2 (germline): KGHSH, LQKENI. This CDR3 region has 14 residues.

V is TRBV7-8 and J is TRBJ1-1, with D unresolved. In germline, CDR1 is SGHVS, CDR2 FQNEAQ. This CDR3 has 14 amino acids. Trimming cost V 3 bases and J 5 bases, with 13 bases left between them. In nucleotides, the CDR3 is TGTGCCAGCAGCTTTGAGGAGGGTGATACTGAAGCTTTCTTT. It translates to CASSFEEGDTEAFF.

Written as DNA, the CDR3 is TGTGCCAGCAGTTACTACCGGGACAGACAGAATGAAAAACTGTTTTTT. As protein: CASSYYRDRQNEKLFF. The chain recombines TRBV6-5 with TRBJ1-4; 7 bases map to TRBD1. After removal of 1 base from V and 5 bases from J, the junction contained 7 bases not matched to a gene. CDR3 size: 16 residues. Germline assignment: CDR1 MNHEY and CDR2 SVGAGI.

In its sample, this clone was seen once. V usage is TRBV2 and J usage is TRBJ2-7; D not resolved. The CDR3 covers 13 residues. With 1 base removed from V and 4 bases from J, the gap between germline ends came to 8 bases. CDR1 is SNHLY, CDR2 FYNNEI, per germline. The CDR3 DNA is TGTGCCAGCAGTGAAGAGTGGGGTTACGAGCAGTACTTC. Translating gives CASSEEWGYEQYF.

This clone was recorded only once. This chain links TRBV6-4 with TRBJ1-5; 7 bases line up with TRBD1. The V gene end was trimmed by 4 bases and the J gene end by 0 bases; junction bases not matched to a gene: 9. The CDR3 covers 17 residues. Germline lookup yields CDR1 MRHNA and CDR2 SNTAGT. CDR3 loop: CASSGLPTGNSNQPQHF. The DNA of the CDR3 is TGTGCCAGCAGTGGTCTTCCGACAGGGAATAGCAATCAGCCCCAGCATTTT.

This clone was observed a single time. The chain joins TRBV5-1 to TRBJ1-2; D gene uncertain. Trimming removed 0 bases at V and 4 bases at J, with 13 bases between. The CDR3 consists of 15 residues. Germline assignment: CDR1 SGHRS and CDR2 YFSETQ. CDR3 residues: CASSLGTDNAYGYTF. CDR3 in DNA: TGCGCCAGCAGCTTGGGGACCGACAATGCCTATGGCTACACCTTC.

The rearrangement uses TRBV19 and TRBJ2-7, with D hard to call. Looked up from germline, CDR1 is LNHDA and CDR2 is SQIVND (reference sequence). The CDR3 has 13 residues. The ends were cut back, 4 bases at V and 6 bases at J, with 13 bases in the middle. The CDR3 coding sequence is TGTGCCAGTAGTAGGGGTTTATACAGCGAGCAGTACTTC. Translation gives CASSRGLYSEQYF.

The rearrangement joins TRBV6-5 to TRBJ2-1; 15 bases match TRBD2. CDR1 is MNHEY, CDR2 SVGAGI, per germline. CDR3 length: 15 residues. Germline trimming cut 2 bases from V and 9 bases from J; bases unmatched to any gene: 2. As DNA, the CDR3 is TGTGCCAGCAGTTACGTGGGACTAGCGGGAGGTGAGCAGTTCTTC. Amino acids: CASSYVGLAGGEQFF.

The V and J genes are TRBV11-2 and TRBJ2-7; TRBD2 agrees at 9 bases. This CDR3 contains 15 residues. Germline V gene data show CDR1 as SGHAT and CDR2 as FQNNGV. V lost 1 base to trimming and J lost 5 bases; unmatched junction nucleotides: 6. The CDR3 loop reads CASSLVVLAGHEQYF. The CDR3, as DNA: TGTGCCAGCAGCTTAGTGGTTCTAGCGGGACACGAGCAGTACTTC.

The V call is TRBV28, the J call TRBJ2-7; TRBD1 agrees at 10 bases. Germline V lookup: CDR1 MDHEN, CDR2 SYDVKM. The V segment lost 10 bases and the J segment 2 bases; nucleotides outside the gene matches: 8. The CDR3 runs to 14 residues. CDR3 nucleotides: TGTGCCATCACAGGGACAGGGGATACCTACGAGCAGTACTTC. This codes for CAITGTGDTYEQYF.

The chain uses TRBV28 and TRBJ1-3, with 7 bases lining up with TRBD1. The J segment lost 5 bases and the V segment lost 3 bases, leaving 10 bases of the junction unmatched. Looked up from germline, CDR1 is MDHEN and CDR2 is SYDVKM. This CDR3 has 16 amino acids. As DNA, the CDR3 is TGTGCCAGCAGTTTGTGGATACCGGGACAGCGAAACACCATATATTTT. This translates into CASSLWIPGQRNTIYF.

The CDR3 DNA reads TGTGCCAGCAGCCAAACGCCGGGGCCGAACACCGGGGAGCTGTTTTTT. This codes for CASSQTPGPNTGELFF. The chain uses TRBV7-9 and TRBJ2-2, with D perhaps TRBD1 or TRBD2 (5 bases each). Germline-derived CDR1 and CDR2 are SEHNR and FQNEAQ (reference sequence). This CDR3 has 16 amino acids. Trimming took off 5 bases at V and 0 bases at J, with 13 bases between the two ends.

J is TRBJ1-5 and V is TRBV5-8, with D perhaps matching TRBD1 (6 bases). The V end was cut by 0 bases, the J end by 1 base, with 8 bases between. This CDR3 region has 15 residues. CDR1 is SGHTS, CDR2 YDEGEE, per germline. This CDR3 reads CASSLAGTSNQPQHF. The CDR3 nucleotides read TGTGCCAGCAGCTTGGCAGGGACAAGCAATCAGCCCCAGCATTTT.

V is TRBV9 and J is TRBJ2-3; D unclear. Germline values: CDR1 SGDLS, CDR2 YYNGEE. This CDR3 contains 15 residues. Deletions cut 6 bases from V and 2 bases from J, with 16 bases between. CDR3 in amino acids: CASNPGSPATDTQYF. DNA for the CDR3: TGTGCCAGCAACCCAGGCAGCCCGGCCACAGATACGCAGTATTTT.